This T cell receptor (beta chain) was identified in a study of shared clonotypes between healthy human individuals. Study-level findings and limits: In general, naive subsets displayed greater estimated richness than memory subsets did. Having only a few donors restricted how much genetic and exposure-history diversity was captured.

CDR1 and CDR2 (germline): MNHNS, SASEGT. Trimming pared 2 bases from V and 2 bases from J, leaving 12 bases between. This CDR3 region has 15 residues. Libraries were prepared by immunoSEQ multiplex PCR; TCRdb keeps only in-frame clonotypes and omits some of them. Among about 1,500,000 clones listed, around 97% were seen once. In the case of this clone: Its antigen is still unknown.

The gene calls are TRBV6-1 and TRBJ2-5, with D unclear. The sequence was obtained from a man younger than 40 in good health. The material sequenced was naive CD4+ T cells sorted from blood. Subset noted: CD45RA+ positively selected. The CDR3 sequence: CASSELKRSQETQYF. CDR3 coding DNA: TGTGCCAGCAGTGAATTGAAGCGTTCACAAGAGACCCAGTACTTC.